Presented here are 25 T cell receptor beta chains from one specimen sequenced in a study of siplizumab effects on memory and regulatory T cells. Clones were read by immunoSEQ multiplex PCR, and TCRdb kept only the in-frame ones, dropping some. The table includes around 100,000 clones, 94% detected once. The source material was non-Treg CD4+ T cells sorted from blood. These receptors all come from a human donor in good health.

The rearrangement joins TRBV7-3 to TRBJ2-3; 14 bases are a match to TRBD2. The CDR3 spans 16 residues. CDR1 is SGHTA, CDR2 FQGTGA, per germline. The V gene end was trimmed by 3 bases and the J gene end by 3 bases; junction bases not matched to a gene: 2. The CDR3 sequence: CASSLGLAGVTDTQYF. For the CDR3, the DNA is TGTGCCAGCAGCTTGGGACTAGCGGGAGTGACAGATACGCAGTATTTT.

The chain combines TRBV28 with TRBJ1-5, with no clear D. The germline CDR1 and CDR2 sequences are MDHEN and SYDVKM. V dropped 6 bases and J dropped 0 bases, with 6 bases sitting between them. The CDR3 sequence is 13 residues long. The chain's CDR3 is CASRTDSNQPQHF. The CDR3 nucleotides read TGTGCCAGCAGGACTGATAGCAATCAGCCCCAGCATTTT.

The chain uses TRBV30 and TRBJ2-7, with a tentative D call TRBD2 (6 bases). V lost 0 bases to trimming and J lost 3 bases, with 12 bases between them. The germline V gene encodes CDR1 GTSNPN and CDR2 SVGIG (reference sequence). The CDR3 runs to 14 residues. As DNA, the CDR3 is TGTGCCTGGAGTGTTGGAGGGAGTGGCTACGAGCAGTACTTC. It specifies CAWSVGGSGYEQYF.

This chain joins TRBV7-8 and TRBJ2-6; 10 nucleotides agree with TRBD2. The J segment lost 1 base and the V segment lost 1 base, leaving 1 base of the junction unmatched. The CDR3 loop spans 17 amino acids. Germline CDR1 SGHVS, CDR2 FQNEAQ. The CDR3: CASSLVAGGSGANVLTF. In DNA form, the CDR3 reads TGTGCCAGCAGCTTAGTAGCGGGAGGTTCTGGGGCCAACGTCCTGACTTTC. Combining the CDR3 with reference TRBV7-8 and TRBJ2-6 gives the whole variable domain GAGVSQSPRYKVAKRGQDVALRCDPISGHVSLFWYQQALGQGPEFLTYFQNEAQLDKSGLPSDRFFAERPEGSVSTLKIQRTQQEDSAVYLCASSLVAGGSGANVLTFGAGSRLTVL.

CDR3 bases: TGTGCCAGCAGTCTTGGGACAGGGAAGATGAACACTGAAGCTTTCTTT. Translated: CASSLGTGKMNTEAFF. The chain employs TRBV27 and TRBJ1-1, with 9 positions matching TRBD1. The junction had 7 bases not matched to a gene; V was cut back by 5 bases and J by 0 bases. CDR3 length: 16 residues. Germline values: CDR1 MNHEY, CDR2 SMNVEV (reference sequence).

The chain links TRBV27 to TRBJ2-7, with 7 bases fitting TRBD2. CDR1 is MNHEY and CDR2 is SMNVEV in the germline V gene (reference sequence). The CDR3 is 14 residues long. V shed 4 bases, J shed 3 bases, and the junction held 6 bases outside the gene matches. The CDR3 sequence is CASSYRAGLYEQYF. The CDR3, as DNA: TGTGCCAGCAGTTATAGAGCGGGACTCTACGAGCAGTACTTC.

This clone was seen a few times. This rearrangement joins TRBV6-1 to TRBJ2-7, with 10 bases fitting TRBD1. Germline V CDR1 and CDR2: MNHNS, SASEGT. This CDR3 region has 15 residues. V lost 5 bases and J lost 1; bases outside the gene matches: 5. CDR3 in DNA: TGTGCCAGCAGTTCCGACAGGGGGCGATCCTACGAGCAGTACTTC. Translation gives CASSSDRGRSYEQYF.

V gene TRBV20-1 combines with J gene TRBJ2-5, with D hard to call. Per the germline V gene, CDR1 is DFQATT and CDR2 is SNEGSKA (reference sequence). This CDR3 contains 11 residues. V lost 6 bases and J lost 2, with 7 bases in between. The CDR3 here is CSAGLQETQYF. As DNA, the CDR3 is TGCAGTGCCGGCCTGCAAGAGACCCAGTACTTC.

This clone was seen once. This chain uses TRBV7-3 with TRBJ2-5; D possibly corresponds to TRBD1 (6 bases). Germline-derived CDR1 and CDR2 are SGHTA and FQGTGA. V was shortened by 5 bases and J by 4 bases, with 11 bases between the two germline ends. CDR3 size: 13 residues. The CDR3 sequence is CASSQQGSETQYF. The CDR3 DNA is TGTGCCAGCAGCCAACAGGGTTCAGAGACCCAGTACTTC.

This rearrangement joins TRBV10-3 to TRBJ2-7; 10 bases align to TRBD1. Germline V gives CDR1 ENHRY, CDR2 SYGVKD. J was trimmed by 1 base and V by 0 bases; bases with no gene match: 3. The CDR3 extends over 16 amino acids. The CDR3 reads CAISESTGQGSYEQYF. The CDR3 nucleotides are TGTGCCATCAGTGAGTCGACGGGACAGGGGTCCTACGAGCAGTACTTC.

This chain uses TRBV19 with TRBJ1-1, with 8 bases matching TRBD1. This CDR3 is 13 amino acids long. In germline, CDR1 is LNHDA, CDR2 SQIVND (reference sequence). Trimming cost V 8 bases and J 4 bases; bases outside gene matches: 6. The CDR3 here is CASRDRGRTEAFF. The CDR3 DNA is TGTGCCAGTCGCGACAGGGGTCGCACTGAAGCTTTCTTT.

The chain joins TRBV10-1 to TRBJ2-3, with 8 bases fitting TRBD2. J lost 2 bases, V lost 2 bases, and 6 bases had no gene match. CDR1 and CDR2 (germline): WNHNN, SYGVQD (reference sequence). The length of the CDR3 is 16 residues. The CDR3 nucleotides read TGCGCCAGCAGTGAGAATCCACTAGCGGTCACAGATACGCAGTATTTT. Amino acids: CASSENPLAVTDTQYF.

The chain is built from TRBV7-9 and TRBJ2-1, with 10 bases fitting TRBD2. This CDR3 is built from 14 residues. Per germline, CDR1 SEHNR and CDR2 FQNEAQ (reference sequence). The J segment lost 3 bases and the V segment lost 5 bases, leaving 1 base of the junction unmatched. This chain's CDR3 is CASSRTSGYNEQFF. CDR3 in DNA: TGTGCCAGCAGCCGGACTAGCGGCTACAATGAGCAGTTCTTC.

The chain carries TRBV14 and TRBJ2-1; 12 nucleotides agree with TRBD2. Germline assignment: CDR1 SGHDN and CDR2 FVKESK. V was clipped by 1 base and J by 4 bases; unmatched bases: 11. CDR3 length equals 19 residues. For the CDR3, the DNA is TGTGCCAGCAGCCAAGCTAGCGGGAGGGGCGCGGCGATATACAATGAGCAGTTCTTC. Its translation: CASSQASGRGAAIYNEQFF. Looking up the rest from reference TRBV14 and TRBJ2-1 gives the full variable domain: EAGVTQFPSHSVIEKGQTVTLRCDPISGHDNLYWYRRVMGKEIKFLLHFVKESKQDESGMPNNRFLAERTGGTYSTLKVQPAELEDSGVYFCASSQASGRGAAIYNEQFFGPGTRLTVL.

In DNA, the CDR3 is TGTGCCAGCAGCTCCGATGGTCGACTCGGTAGGATACAAGAGACCCAGTACTTC. Translated, it gives CASSSDGRLGRIQETQYF. The chain is built from TRBV5-5 and TRBJ2-5; D gene uncertain. The CDR3 length is 18 residues. Germline-derived CDR1 and CDR2 are SGHKS and YYEKEE (reference sequence). V lost 3 bases and J 2 bases, leaving 23 bases between the germline ends.

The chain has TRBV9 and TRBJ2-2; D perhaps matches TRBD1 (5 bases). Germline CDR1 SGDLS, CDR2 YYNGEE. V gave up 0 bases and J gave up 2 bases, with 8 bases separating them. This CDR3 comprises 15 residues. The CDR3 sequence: CASSVGQINTGELFF. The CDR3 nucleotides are TGTGCCAGCAGCGTAGGACAGATAAACACCGGGGAGCTGTTTTTT.

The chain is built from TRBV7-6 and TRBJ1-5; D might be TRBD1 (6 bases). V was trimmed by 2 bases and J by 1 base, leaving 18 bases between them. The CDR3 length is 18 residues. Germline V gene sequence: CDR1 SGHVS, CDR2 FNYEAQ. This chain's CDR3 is CASSLNPQGPISNQPQHF. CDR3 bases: TGTGCCAGCAGCTTAAATCCTCAGGGGCCCATCAGCAATCAGCCCCAGCATTTT. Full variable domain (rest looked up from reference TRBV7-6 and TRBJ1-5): GAGVSQSPRYKVTKRGQDVALRCDPISGHVSLYWYRQALGQGPEFLTYFNYEAQQDKSGLPNDRFSAERPEGSISTLTIQRTEQRDSAMYRCASSLNPQGPISNQPQHFGDGTRLSIL.

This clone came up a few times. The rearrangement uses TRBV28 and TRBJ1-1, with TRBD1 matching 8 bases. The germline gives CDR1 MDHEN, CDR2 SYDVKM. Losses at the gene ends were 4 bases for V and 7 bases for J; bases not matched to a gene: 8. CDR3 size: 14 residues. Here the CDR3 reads CASSWLAGGGEAFF. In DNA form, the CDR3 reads TGTGCCAGCAGTTGGCTCGCAGGGGGCGGTGAAGCTTTCTTT.

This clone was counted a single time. The CDR3 coding sequence is TGCGCCAGCAGTGCGAGTGGGGCCAACGTCCTGACTTTC. It encodes CASSASGANVLTF. J is TRBJ2-6 and V is TRBV10-1; unclear D gene. The germline V gene has CDR1 WNHNN and CDR2 SYGVQD (reference sequence). Trimming took 4 bases from V and 3 from J, leaving 4 bases between them. The CDR3 has 13 residues.

CDR3 amino acids: CATSRNKAGGGYEQYF. DNA of the CDR3: TGTGCCACCAGCAGAAACAAAGCGGGAGGAGGGTACGAGCAGTACTTC. V usage is TRBV15 and J usage is TRBJ2-7; TRBD2 matches at 9 bases. CDR1 is LNHNV and CDR2 is YYDKDF in the germline V gene (reference sequence). The ends lost 2 bases at V and 4 bases at J; junction bases unmatched: 9. This CDR3 contains 16 residues.

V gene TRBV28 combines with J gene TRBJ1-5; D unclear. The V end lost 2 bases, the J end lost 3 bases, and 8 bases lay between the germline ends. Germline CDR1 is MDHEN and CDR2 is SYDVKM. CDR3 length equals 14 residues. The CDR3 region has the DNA TGTGCCAGCAGTTTAACGGGATACAATCAGCCCCAGCATTTT. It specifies CASSLTGYNQPQHF.

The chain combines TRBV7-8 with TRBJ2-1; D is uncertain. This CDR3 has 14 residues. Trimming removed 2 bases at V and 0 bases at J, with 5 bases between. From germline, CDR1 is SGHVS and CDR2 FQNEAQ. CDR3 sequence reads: CASSLIYSYNEQFF. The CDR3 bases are TGTGCCAGCAGCTTAATTTACTCCTACAATGAGCAGTTCTTC. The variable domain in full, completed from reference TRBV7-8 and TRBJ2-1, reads GAGVSQSPRYKVAKRGQDVALRCDPISGHVSLFWYQQALGQGPEFLTYFQNEAQLDKSGLPSDRFFAERPEGSVSTLKIQRTQQEDSAVYLCASSLIYSYNEQFFGPGTRLTVL.

This CDR3 is CASSQIQGARRNEQFF. CDR3 coding DNA: TGTGCCAGCAGCCAGATACAGGGGGCGCGCCGTAATGAGCAGTTCTTC. The genes are TRBV14 and TRBJ2-1; 9 nucleotides match TRBD1. The V and J ends lost 3 bases and 7 bases, in that order; junction bases with no gene match: 10. CDR1 is SGHDN and CDR2 is FVKESK in the germline V gene. This CDR3 has 16 residues.

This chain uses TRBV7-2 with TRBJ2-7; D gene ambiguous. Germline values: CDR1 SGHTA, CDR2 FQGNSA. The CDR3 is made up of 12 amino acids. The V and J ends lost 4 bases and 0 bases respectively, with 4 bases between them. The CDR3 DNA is TGTGCCAGCAGCTCGAGCTCCTACGAGCAGTACTTC. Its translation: CASSSSSYEQYF.

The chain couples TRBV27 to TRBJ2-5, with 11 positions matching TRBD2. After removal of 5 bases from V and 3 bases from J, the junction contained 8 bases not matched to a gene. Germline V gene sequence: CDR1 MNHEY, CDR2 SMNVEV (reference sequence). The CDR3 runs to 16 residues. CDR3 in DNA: TGTGCCAGCAGTCACCTACTAGCGGGAGATAAAGAGACCCAGTACTTC. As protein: CASSHLLAGDKETQYF.